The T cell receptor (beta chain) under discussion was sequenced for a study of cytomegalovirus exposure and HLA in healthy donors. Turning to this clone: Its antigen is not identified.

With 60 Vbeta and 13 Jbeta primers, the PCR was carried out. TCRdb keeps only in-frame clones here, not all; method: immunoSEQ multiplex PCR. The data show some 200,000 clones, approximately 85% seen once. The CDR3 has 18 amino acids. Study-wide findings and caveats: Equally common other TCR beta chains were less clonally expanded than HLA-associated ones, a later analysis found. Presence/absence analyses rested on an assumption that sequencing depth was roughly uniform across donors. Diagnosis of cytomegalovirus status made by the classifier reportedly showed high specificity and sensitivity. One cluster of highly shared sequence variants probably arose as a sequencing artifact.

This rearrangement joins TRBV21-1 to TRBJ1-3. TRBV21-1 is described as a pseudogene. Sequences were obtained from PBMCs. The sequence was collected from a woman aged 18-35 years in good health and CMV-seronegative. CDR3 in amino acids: CASSKGLEGPSSGNTIYF. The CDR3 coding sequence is TGTGCCAGCAGCAAAGGTCTGGAGGGTCCCAGCTCTGGAAACACCATATATTTT.